The entry below describes one TCR beta chain. The time point is: pre-sensitization, week 0. Regarding treatment: therapeutic diphenylcyclopropenone sensitization with weekly scalp DPC. Per germline, CDR1 SQVTM and CDR2 ANQGSEA. Trimming pared 4 bases from V and 1 base from J, leaving 13 bases between. This CDR3 spans 14 amino acids. The source of the sample is a study of human T cells and chemical hapten exposure. TCRdb re-analysed the RACE reads in MiXCR, keeping a single row per CDR3 protein. The sample shows under 300,000 distinct CDR3 sequences, approximately 8% of them seen only once. The chain carries TRBV29-1 and TRBJ1-1; D gene uncertain. The sequence derives from a man younger than 35 with alopecia areata. Some clones in this sample may be carry-over from other donors' samples. The sample was whole blood, taken in connection with sensitization to the hapten diphenylcyclopropenone (DPC). The CDR3 bases are TGCAGCGTTGTGGACTTAGGAGGGAACACTGAAGCTTTCTTT. It is translated as CSVVDLGGNTEAFF.